The entry below describes one T cell receptor beta chain. These data come from a study of blood T cell repertoires in COVID-19. Study overall: Sites in the United States, Italy and Spain provided acute and convalescent COVID-19 samples.

Method: immunoSEQ multiplex PCR; TCRdb's copy keeps in-frame clones and lacks some. The sample has about 370,000 clones, 80% to 90% seen once. This TCR derives from a woman in her twenties or thirties with COVID-19, enrolled during active disease. The sequenced material came from peripheral blood.

The CDR3 protein is CAISESAGEQYF. The CDR3 bases are TGTGCCATCAGTGAGTCGGCAGGGGAGCAGTACTTC. The chain recombines TRBV10-3 with TRBJ2-7, with D possibly TRBD1 on 5 matching bases. This CDR3 comprises 12 residues. Trimming removed 0 bases from V and 7 bases from J, with 7 bases in between. The germline gives CDR1 ENHRY, CDR2 SYGVKD.